What follows describes a single TCR beta chain. This entry is derived from a study of blood T cell repertoires in COVID-19. Study summary: The samples span acute and convalescent COVID-19 from the United States, Italy and Spain. Sources were T cells, B-cell-depleted T cells, or PBMCs; the material itself was cDNA or gDNA.

Profiled with immunoSEQ multiplex PCR; TCRdb holds only in-frame clones, not every one. The data contain around 200,000 clones, under 85% of them singletons. This CDR3 contains 13 residues. Per the germline V gene, CDR1 is LGHNT and CDR2 is FRNRAP. Trimming took 1 base from V and 6 from J, leaving 6 bases between them. Input material: peripheral blood. This clonotype was obtained from a human donor in a cohort sampled during active COVID-19. The chain combines TRBV12-5 with TRBJ2-2; a weak D match, TRBD1 (5 bases). Here the CDR3 reads CASGLATAGELFF. The CDR3 DNA is TGTGCTAGTGGTTTGGCGACAGCCGGGGAGCTGTTTTTT.